This T cell receptor (beta chain) emerged from a study of regulatory T cells in long-lasting Graves disease. Whole-study results and caveats: Examination was confined to peripheral blood, excluding thyroid tissue. Persistent disease showed a preference for TRBV28, TRBJ1-2 and TRBJ2-5.

This clonotype was observed at least ten times. The antigen remains unidentified. CDR1 DFQATT and CDR2 SNEGSKA come from the germline V gene (reference sequence). V gave up 0 bases and J gave up 2 bases; unmatched junction bases: 6. The CDR3 totals 18 residues. Assembly of TCR beta libraries relied on iRepertoire HTBI primers together with Arm-PCR of CDR3 regions. Using its own MiXCR run on the multiplex PCR reads, TCRdb lists one record per CDR3 protein. The data show a few hundred thousand distinct CDR3 sequences, about 16% seen once. Time point of the sample: newly diagnosed GD, antithyroid drugs for less than 3 months. PBMC RNA served as the TCR library source. These data also featured in a second study, about T cells in Graves' hyperthyroidism and ophthalmopathy. That work adds: Each diagnosis was grounded in clinical symptoms, serum thyroxine and TRAb, thyroid ultrasound, and orbital computed tomography.

The rearrangement joins TRBV20-1 to TRBJ2-1; 14 bases agree with TRBD2. Sequencing was performed on peripheral blood mononuclear cells (PBMCs), taken at new diagnosis, from a patient treated with antithyroid drugs. This sequence originates from a woman aged 18-30 years with Graves disease. CDR3 sequence: CSARDVGGLAGAYNEQFF. The DNA for the CDR3 is TGCAGTGCTAGAGATGTGGGGGGACTAGCGGGAGCCTACAATGAGCAGTTCTTC.